The next 23 T cell receptor beta chains were all read from a single sample in a study of shared clonotypes between healthy human individuals (TCRdb year 2020). Libraries came from the immunoSEQ multiplex PCR assay. What TCRdb holds here is the immuneACCESS table cut down to in-frame rearrangements. Part of the clones is not present; checked against another copy, under half of the missing clones reflect an unresolved V gene, and the others are unexplained. The sample records millions of clones, about 93% of which are singletons. The ten largest clonotypes hold around 1.7% of the sample. CD8 naive samples consisted of CD45RO-negative cells that were positively selected for CCR7, yielding a CD45RA+CCR7+ population without TemRA cells. Specimen: naive CD8+ T cells from PBMCs. The cell subset or site label for this specimen denotes: CD45RA+CCR7+. Receptors were obtained from a young man in good health. Some clones in this sample may be carry-over from other donors' samples.

This chain links TRBV7-8 with TRBJ1-1, with 10 bases identical to TRBD1. CDR3 size: 15 residues. J was trimmed by 4 bases and V by 5 bases; bases with no gene match: 7. The V gene's germline CDR1 is SGHVS and CDR2 FQNEAQ. The CDR3 nucleotides read TGTGCCAGCAGCCCTTGGGACAGGGGTAGCACTGAAGCTTTCTTT. This encodes CASSPWDRGSTEAFF.

This chain uses TRBV11-1 with TRBJ2-7, with 8 bases fitting TRBD2. Trimming took 2 bases from V and 0 from J; bases not matched to a gene: 3. The CDR3 loop spans 15 amino acids. Per the germline V gene, CDR1 is SGHAT and CDR2 is FQDESV (reference sequence). CDR3 nucleotide sequence: TGTGCCAGCAGCTTATTAGCGGGGAGCTCCTACGAGCAGTACTTC. This gives the protein CASSLLAGSSYEQYF.

This clone was detected once. The V gene is TRBV27, the J gene TRBJ1-2; D gene uncertain. Per germline, CDR1 MNHEY and CDR2 SMNVEV (reference sequence). V was trimmed by 3 bases and J by 2 bases, leaving 7 bases between them. CDR3 length equals 13 residues. This CDR3 is CASSFGMNYGYTF. The DNA of the CDR3 is TGTGCCAGCAGTTTTGGGATGAACTATGGCTACACCTTC.

This chain links TRBV7-9 with TRBJ2-1; 14 nucleotides line up with TRBD2. Germline CDR1 reads SEHNR; CDR2 reads FQNEAQ (reference sequence). The junction had 6 bases not matched to a gene; V was cut back by 5 bases and J by 3 bases. This CDR3 has 17 residues. The CDR3 DNA is TGTGCCAGCAGCCCCGGGACTAGCGGGAGACGCTACAATGAGCAGTTCTTC. Its translation is CASSPGTSGRRYNEQFF.

The chain recombines TRBV7-9 with TRBJ2-2; D gene ambiguous. Deletions cut 5 bases from V and 0 bases from J, with 13 bases between. Germline V lookup: CDR1 SEHNR, CDR2 FQNEAQ (reference sequence). The CDR3 loop spans 16 amino acids. Here the CDR3 reads CASSRRSASNTGELFF. The CDR3 DNA reads TGTGCCAGCAGCCGTCGGTCGGCATCGAACACCGGGGAGCTGTTTTTT.

The chain has TRBV27 and TRBJ2-2; the D gene is possibly TRBD2 (6 bases). The CDR3 has 15 residues. Trimming stripped 5 bases from V and 0 bases from J, with 10 bases between. Germline CDR1 MNHEY, CDR2 SMNVEV (reference sequence). CDR3 sequence: CASSPRDSNTGELFF. CDR3 sequence (DNA): TGTGCCAGCAGTCCCCGGGACTCGAACACCGGGGAGCTGTTTTTT.

The V gene is TRBV9, the J gene TRBJ1-2, with D possibly being TRBD1 (6 bases). Trimming took 3 bases from V and 3 from J, leaving 9 bases between them. Germline CDR1 SGDLS, CDR2 YYNGEE. CDR3 length equals 13 residues. This CDR3 is CASSARTDYGYTF. CDR3 nucleotides: TGTGCCAGCAGCGCAAGGACAGACTATGGCTACACCTTC. Supplemented by reference TRBV9 and TRBJ1-2, the full variable domain reads DSGVTQTPKHLITATGQRVTLRCSPRSGDLSVYWYQQSLDQGLQFLIQYYNGEERAKGNILERFSAQQFPDLHSELNLSSLELGDSALYFCASSARTDYGYTFGSGTRLTVV.

The chain uses TRBV19 and TRBJ1-3; D call uncertain. The CDR3 is made up of 15 amino acids. Looked up from germline, CDR1 is LNHDA and CDR2 is SQIVND (reference sequence). Trimming stripped 3 bases from V and 2 bases from J, with 11 bases between. CDR3 amino acids: CASSIGPNTGNTIYF. As DNA, the CDR3 is TGTGCCAGTAGTATCGGGCCGAACACTGGAAACACCATATATTTT.

A single count supports this clone. V is TRBV5-1 and J is TRBJ2-3, with TRBD1 as a possible D gene (5 bases). The CDR3 consists of 15 residues. The germline V gene encodes CDR1 SGHRS and CDR2 YFSETQ. V was cut by 3 bases and J by 2 bases, with 13 bases left in between. The CDR3: CASSSTGTPTDTQYF. DNA of the CDR3: TGCGCCAGCAGCTCCACAGGTACCCCCACAGATACGCAGTATTTT.

This clone was counted once. The rearrangement links TRBV7-2 to TRBJ1-3; unclear D gene. This CDR3 is built from 15 residues. The V gene's germline CDR1 is SGHTA and CDR2 FQGNSA. V lost 5 bases, J lost 4 bases, and 15 bases lay in between. The CDR3 region has the DNA TGTGCCAGCAGCCCCCCCGAGCCTCGGGGAAACACCATATATTTT. Its protein product is CASSPPEPRGNTIYF.

V gene TRBV6-1 combines with J gene TRBJ1-2; no reliable D call. The V gene's germline CDR1 is MNHNS and CDR2 SASEGT. The CDR3 length is 13 residues. Trimming removed 3 bases at V and 5 bases at J, with 10 bases between. The chain's CDR3 is CASSDLTGYGYTF. Here the CDR3 DNA reads TGTGCCAGCAGTGACTTGACGGGGTATGGCTACACCTTC.

The chain employs TRBV29-1 and TRBJ1-1, with TRBD1 matching 7 bases. CDR3 length equals 15 residues. With 2 bases clipped from V and 1 base from J, the junction kept 7 bases outside the gene matches. From germline, CDR1 is SQVTM and CDR2 ANQGSEA. The CDR3 loop reads CSVEKTGTSNTEAFF. CDR3 sequence (DNA): TGCAGCGTTGAAAAGACAGGGACATCGAACACTGAAGCTTTCTTT.

The genes are TRBV28 and TRBJ2-2, with D possibly matching TRBD1 (6 bases). CDR1 is MDHEN and CDR2 is SYDVKM in the germline V gene. Trimming took off 5 bases at V and 6 bases at J, with 16 bases between the two ends. This CDR3 region has 15 residues. CDR3 protein: CASSTNRESAGELFF. In nucleotides, the CDR3 is TGTGCCAGCAGTACAAACAGGGAGTCGGCCGGGGAGCTGTTTTTT.

The rearrangement links TRBV5-6 to TRBJ2-7; tentatively, D is TRBD1 (6 bases). Germline V gene data show CDR1 as SGHDT and CDR2 as YYEEEE. This CDR3 comprises 14 residues. Trimming took 4 bases from V and 5 from J, leaving 16 bases between them. The CDR3 sequence: CASSPLGTRHEQYF. The CDR3 bases are TGTGCCAGCAGCCCCTTGGGGACACGACACGAGCAGTACTTC.

The genes are TRBV27 and TRBJ2-7, with a weak D call TRBD1 (6 bases). Germline loops: CDR1 MNHEY, CDR2 SMNVEV (reference sequence). Trimming removed 6 bases from V and 2 bases from J, with 23 bases in between. The CDR3 runs to 17 residues. CDR3 residues: CASRTFLSGTPAYEQYF. DNA for the CDR3: TGTGCCAGCAGAACATTCCTATCGGGGACACCAGCCTACGAGCAGTACTTC.

This sequence joins TRBV7-8 and TRBJ2-5; D possibly uses TRBD1 or TRBD2 (6 bases each). CDR3 length equals 13 residues. Looked up from germline, CDR1 is SGHVS and CDR2 is FQNEAQ. V gave up 4 bases and J gave up 4 bases, with 10 bases separating them. For the CDR3, the DNA is TGTGCCAGCAGCTGGGGGGCCGTAGAGACCCAGTACTTC. The encoded protein is CASSWGAVETQYF.

This chain connects TRBV28 to TRBJ2-7; TRBD1 agrees at 10 bases. With V trimmed by 4 bases and J by 4 bases, 7 bases remained unmatched. Germline CDR1 and CDR2: MDHEN and SYDVKM. This CDR3 has 15 amino acids. CDR3 coding DNA: TGTGCCAGCAGTTCAGACAGGGGGCGCGCGTACGAGCAGTACTTC. It codes for CASSSDRGRAYEQYF.

V is TRBV15 and J is TRBJ1-1, with D maybe TRBD1 (6 bases). From germline, CDR1 is LNHNV and CDR2 YYDKDF (reference sequence). This CDR3 is built from 16 residues. Trimming removed 3 bases at V and 1 base at J, with 15 bases between. The CDR3 sequence is CATSRGVSGANTEAFF. In nucleotides, the CDR3 is TGTGCCACCAGCAGGGGGGTTTCAGGGGCGAACACTGAAGCTTTCTTT.

This chain uses TRBV29-1 with TRBJ2-7; 7 bases map to TRBD1. The CDR3 contains 16 residues. The trim removed 6 bases at V and 3 bases at J, leaving 17 bases unmatched. The V gene's germline CDR1 is SQVTM and CDR2 ANQGSEA. CDR3 sequence reads: CSVQGTERPSGYEQYF. The DNA for the CDR3 is TGCAGCGTCCAAGGGACAGAAAGACCGAGCGGCTACGAGCAGTACTTC.

This chain joins TRBV4-1 and TRBJ1-6; 9 bases are a match to TRBD1. J was trimmed by 9 bases and V by 4 bases; bases with no gene match: 10. This CDR3 spans 16 amino acids. From germline, CDR1 is MGHRA and CDR2 YSYEKL. This CDR3 is CASSPRAGTGISPLHF. As DNA, the CDR3 is TGCGCCAGCAGCCCCCGCGCCGGGACAGGGATTTCACCCCTCCACTTT.

The chain links TRBV5-6 to TRBJ2-2; TRBD2 matches 11 bases. There are 16 residues in the CDR3. Trimming at V came to 0 bases and at J to 7 bases, leaving 5 bases not matched to a gene. Per germline, CDR1 SGHDT and CDR2 YYEEEE. The CDR3 sequence: CASSLELAGDIGELFF. The CDR3 coding sequence is TGTGCCAGCAGCTTGGAACTAGCGGGAGATATCGGGGAGCTGTTTTTT.

J is TRBJ1-4 and V is TRBV9; 8 bases match TRBD1. J gave up 11 bases and V 3 bases, and 0 bases lay outside the gene matches. Per germline, CDR1 SGDLS and CDR2 YYNGEE. The CDR3 runs to 11 residues. The CDR3 reads CASSGQGKLFF. CDR3 DNA sequence: TGTGCCAGCAGCGGACAGGGGAAACTGTTTTTT.

This clone has more than one count but fewer than ten. The CDR3 protein is CASSLFTYGYTF. CDR3 in DNA: TGTGCCAGCAGCTTGTTTACCTATGGCTACACCTTC. The chain is built from TRBV7-9 and TRBJ1-2; D remains ambiguous. Trimming removed 3 bases from V and 4 bases from J, with 6 bases in between. Germline V gene sequence: CDR1 SEHNR, CDR2 FQNEAQ (reference sequence). CDR3 length: 12 residues.